These 6 T cell receptor beta chains were sequenced from one sample in a study of immune cell composition in non-small cell lung cancer. The data were produced by immunoSEQ multiplex PCR, yet TCRdb's version contains in-frame clones alone and is incomplete. The sample shows 2,000 to 2,500 clones, roughly 80% of them seen only once. Normal lung sampling was at least 3 cm from the tumour, as distant as possible. The sequenced sample was non-adjacent lung tissue. The origin of the receptors is a human donor with non-small cell lung cancer.

This clone was seen once. This sequence joins TRBV6-6 and TRBJ2-7, with 9 bases matching TRBD2. From germline, CDR1 is MNHNY and CDR2 SVGAGI (reference sequence). V trimming: 1 base; J trimming: 6 bases; junction bases outside the gene matches: 10. The CDR3 covers 16 residues. The CDR3 nucleotides are TGTGCCAGCAGTTACTTAGCGGGAGCCGCCAGGGGCGAGCAGTACTTC. Protein product: CASSYLAGAARGEQYF.

V usage is TRBV7-2 and J usage is TRBJ1-6; 9 bases agree with TRBD1. J lost 8 bases, V lost 5 bases, and 13 bases had no gene match. Germline V gene data show CDR1 as SGHTA and CDR2 as FQGNSA. The CDR3 length is 17 residues. The CDR3 loop is CASSPSAHRGRDSPLHF. The CDR3 DNA reads TGTGCCAGCAGCCCGTCGGCCCACAGGGGGCGGGATTCACCCCTCCACTTT.

Only a few counts were recorded for this clone. CDR3 region: CASSHPGRVETQYF. For the CDR3, the DNA is TGTGCCAGCAGCCACCCCGGCAGGGTCGAGACCCAGTACTTC. The chain is built from TRBV14 and TRBJ2-5; the D gene is possibly TRBD1 (5 bases). Germline-derived CDR1 and CDR2 are SGHDN and FVKESK. V was pared by 3 bases and J by 5 bases, with 13 bases between. The CDR3 runs to 14 residues.

V usage is TRBV28 and J usage is TRBJ2-1; D possibly corresponds to TRBD1 (6 bases). Per germline, CDR1 MDHEN and CDR2 SYDVKM. The V and J ends lost 4 bases and 1 base respectively, with 17 bases between them. This CDR3 comprises 17 residues. CDR3 DNA sequence: TGTGCCAGCAGTTCTCCAGGGGATTATATATCCTACAATGAGCAGTTCTTC. It codes for CASSSPGDYISYNEQFF. The whole variable domain, remainder taken from reference TRBV28 and TRBJ2-1, is DVKVTQSSRYLVKRTGEKVFLECVQDMDHENMFWYRQDPGLGLRLIYFSYDVKMKEKGDIPEGYSVSREKKERFSLILESASTNQTSMYLCASSSPGDYISYNEQFFGPGTRLTVL.

This sequence joins TRBV7-9 and TRBJ1-4, with D unclear. The CDR3 sequence is 14 residues long. With 1 base removed from V and 3 bases from J, the gap between germline ends came to 6 bases. The V gene's germline CDR1 is SEHNR and CDR2 FQNEAQ (reference sequence). The CDR3, as DNA: TGTGCCAGCAGCTTAGATGGGCCTAATGAAAAACTGTTTTTT. Amino acids: CASSLDGPNEKLFF.

The rearrangement uses TRBV5-4 and TRBJ2-7, with 10 bases that match TRBD2. This CDR3 has 15 residues. Germline assignment: CDR1 SGHNT and CDR2 YYREEE (reference sequence). J lost 6 bases, V lost 3 bases, and 9 bases had no gene match. Here the CDR3 reads CASSSTSGKRSEQYF. For the CDR3, the DNA is TGTGCCAGCAGCTCAACTAGCGGGAAACGGAGCGAGCAGTACTTC.